This entry describes one TCR beta chain. Antigen unknown. Assay used: immunoSEQ multiplex PCR; TCRdb lists only in-frame clones, some missing. This repertoire shows tens of thousands of clones, more than 85% found once; its top ten account for 4.9%. Germline V gives CDR1 LNHNV, CDR2 YYDKDF (reference sequence). The junction had 6 bases not matched to a gene; V was cut back by 9 bases and J by 1 base. The CDR3 length is 14 residues. The data originate from a study of resident and recirculating memory T cells in vitiligo. Notes on the study in general: Clonality differed among vitiligo lesions, with no unique dominant clone. Sequences differed between biopsy sites and patients, suggesting private specificity.

The sequence came from a male donor with vitiligo. The sample consisted of blood. V is TRBV15 and J is TRBJ1-3; 7 nucleotides align to TRBD1. Written as DNA, the CDR3 is TGTGCCACGGAGCGACAGGGTTCTGGAAACACCATATATTTT. Its protein product is CATERQGSGNTIYF.